The 9 T cell receptor beta chains presented below share a single source sample, sequenced in a study of shared clonotypes between healthy human individuals. Sequenced by immunoSEQ multiplex PCR; TCRdb stores in-frame clones only, minus some. The data hold about 2 million clones, with approximately 94% observed a single time. The naive CD8 fraction comprised CD45RO-negative cells positively selected for CCR7 and excluded terminally differentiated effector memory CD45RA+ cells. The sequencing sample was made of naive CD8+ T cells sorted from blood. The receptors come from a man in his late teens or twenties in good health.

The rearrangement uses TRBV4-1 and TRBJ1-2; 7 bases align to TRBD1. The V and J ends lost 2 bases and 7 bases, in that order; junction bases with no gene match: 1. Germline CDR1 is MGHRA and CDR2 is YSYEKL. CDR3 length: 12 amino acids. This CDR3 reads CASSQTGVGYTF. Here the CDR3 DNA reads TGCGCCAGCAGCCAAACAGGGGTTGGCTACACCTTC.

V and J are TRBV13 and TRBJ1-4; TRBD1 matches at 7 bases. The trim removed 0 bases at V and 4 bases at J, leaving 5 bases unmatched. CDR3 length equals 16 residues. In germline, CDR1 is PRHDT, CDR2 FYEKMQ (reference sequence). The CDR3 region is CASSLGQGFDNEKLFF. CDR3 DNA sequence: TGTGCCAGCAGCTTAGGACAGGGGTTCGATAATGAAAAACTGTTTTTT.

The chain combines TRBV2 with TRBJ2-5, with TRBD2 as a possible D gene (6 bases). The germline gives CDR1 SNHLY, CDR2 FYNNEI. V was trimmed by 5 bases and J by 5 bases, leaving 9 bases between them. The CDR3 consists of 12 residues. Written as DNA, the CDR3 is TGTGCCAGCAGTCGGGGGTGGGAGACCCAGTACTTC. Its translation is CASSRGWETQYF.

The V gene is TRBV6-5, the J gene TRBJ1-5; TRBD1 aligns across 11 bases. This CDR3 is 15 amino acids long. The germline V gene encodes CDR1 MNHEY and CDR2 SVGAGI. The junction had 4 bases not matched to a gene; V was cut back by 6 bases and J by 3 bases. The DNA of the CDR3 is TGTGCCAGCAGCAACGGACAGGGGGCCAATCAGCCCCAGCATTTT. It encodes CASSNGQGANQPQHF.

V gene TRBV5-5 combines with J gene TRBJ1-1, with 8 bases aligning to TRBD1. CDR3 size: 14 residues. Germline V CDR1 and CDR2: SGHKS, YYEKEE (reference sequence). Germline trimming cut 3 bases from V and 5 bases from J; bases unmatched to any gene: 6. The CDR3: CASSWGTGGTEAFF. For the CDR3, the DNA is TGTGCCAGCAGCTGGGGGACAGGCGGAACTGAAGCTTTCTTT.

In the case of this clone: The junction departs from germline at one end; a sequencing error may be responsible. The CDR3 region has the DNA TGTGCCAGCAGTCTCTTCGGGGCAGGAGGATGGAGGGAGTTGGGTTTT. Encoded protein: CASSLFGAGGWRELGF. The chain is built from TRBV27 and TRBJ1-1; D possibly corresponds to TRBD1 (5 bases). This CDR3 is built from 16 residues. Germline-derived CDR1 and CDR2 are MNHEY and SMNVEV (reference sequence).

Comments on this clone: This specimen includes other DNA sequences encoding the same CDR3. The chain has TRBV7-9 and TRBJ2-5, with no clear D. V lost 1 base, J lost 3 bases, and 6 bases lay in between. The germline V gene has CDR1 SEHNR and CDR2 FQNEAQ (reference sequence). The CDR3 runs 13 residues. The CDR3 sequence: CASSLVREETQYF. The CDR3 nucleotides are TGTGCCAGCAGCTTAGTAAGGGAAGAGACCCAGTACTTC.

Concerning this clone: The sample holds other DNA sequences that translate to the same CDR3. This sequence joins TRBV5-1 and TRBJ1-3; possibly TRBD1 for D (5 bases). Germline CDR1 reads SGHRS; CDR2 reads YFSETQ. The V and J ends lost 0 bases and 2 bases respectively, with 9 bases between them. This CDR3 region has 15 residues. The CDR3 loop is CASSLDGTPGNTIYF. The CDR3 DNA is TGCGCCAGCAGCTTGGACGGGACCCCTGGAAACACCATATATTTT.

Notes on this clone: Different DNA sequences within this sample yield the same CDR3. The chain carries TRBV7-8 and TRBJ2-2; 7 nucleotides align to TRBD2. Trimming removed 3 bases from V and 4 bases from J; junction bases left unmatched: 17. The germline gives CDR1 SGHVS, CDR2 FQNEAQ. CDR3 size: 19 residues. For the CDR3, the DNA is TGTGCCAGCAGCTTCAGAAGCGGTCTGGCGGGAGTTTCCACCGGGGAGCTGTTTTTT. It yields the protein CASSFRSGLAGVSTGELFF.